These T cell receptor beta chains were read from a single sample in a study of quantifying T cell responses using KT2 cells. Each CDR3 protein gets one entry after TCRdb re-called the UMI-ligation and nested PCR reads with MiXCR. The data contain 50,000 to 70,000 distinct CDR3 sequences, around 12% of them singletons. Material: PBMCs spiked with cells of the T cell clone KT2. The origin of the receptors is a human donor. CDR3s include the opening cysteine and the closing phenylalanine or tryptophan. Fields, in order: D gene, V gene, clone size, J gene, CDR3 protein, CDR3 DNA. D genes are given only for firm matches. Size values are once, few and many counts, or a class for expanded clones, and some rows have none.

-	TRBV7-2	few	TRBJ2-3	CASSLGRTTDTQYF	TGTGCCAGCAGCTTGGGCAGGACCACAGATACGCAGTATTTT
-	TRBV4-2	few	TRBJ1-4	CASSRGEKLFF	TGTGCCAGCAGCCGGGGCGAAAAACTGTTTTTT
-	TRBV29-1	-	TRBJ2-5	CSVELRAGKTQYF	TGCAGCGTCGAATTGAGGGCCGGGAAGACCCAGTACTTC
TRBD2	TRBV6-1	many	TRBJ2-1	CASSELAGSYNEQFF	TGTGCCAGCAGTGAGCTAGCGGGCTCCTACAATGAGCAGTTCTTC
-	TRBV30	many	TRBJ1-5	CAWSQVLGGNQPQHF	TGTGCCTGGAGTCAAGTTTTGGGCGGCAATCAGCCCCAGCATTTT
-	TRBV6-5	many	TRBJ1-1	CASRLGQGTFHTEAFF	TGTGCCAGCAGGCTCGGTCAGGGGACCTTTCACACTGAAGCTTTCTTT
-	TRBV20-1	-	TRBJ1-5	CSAHSRGNQPQHF	TGCAGTGCTCACAGTAGAGGTAATCAGCCCCAGCATTTT
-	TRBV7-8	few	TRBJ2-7	CASSLSLFYEQYF	TGTGCCAGCAGCTTAAGCCTGTTCTACGAGCAGTACTTC
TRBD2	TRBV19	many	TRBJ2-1	CASSIAAGAYNEQFF	TGTGCCAGTAGTATTGCAGCGGGAGCCTACAATGAGCAGTTCTTC
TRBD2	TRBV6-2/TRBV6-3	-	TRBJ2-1	CASSYSRTSVEYYNEQFF	TGTGCCAGCAGTTACTCAAGGACTAGCGTAGAATATTACAATGAGCAGTTCTTC
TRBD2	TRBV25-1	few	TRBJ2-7	CASGGTSGYEQYF	TGTGCCAGCGGCGGGACTAGCGGTTACGAGCAGTACTTC
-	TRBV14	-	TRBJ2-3	CASSGPVKYF	TGTGCCAGTAGTGGGCCGGTGAAGTATTTT
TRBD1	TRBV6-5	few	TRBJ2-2	CASSYSRQGTGELFF	TGTGCCAGCAGTTACTCGAGACAGGGCACCGGGGAGCTGTTTTTT
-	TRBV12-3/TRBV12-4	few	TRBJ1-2	CASSFFWSREIPRGYTF	TGTGCCAGCAGTTTCTTCTGGTCCAGGGAGATCCCGAGGGGCTACACCTTC
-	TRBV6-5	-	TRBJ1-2	CASSSGHRTAYGYTF	TGTGCCAGCAGCTCGGGACACCGAACGGCCTATGGCTACACCTTC
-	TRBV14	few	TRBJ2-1	CASSQHWSGSYNEQFF	TGTGCCAGCAGCCAACACTGGTCGGGCTCCTACAATGAGCAGTTCTTC
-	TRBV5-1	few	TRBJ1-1	CASSLEGYSATEAFF	TGCGCCAGCAGCTTGGAGGGGTATTCGGCCACCGAAGCTTTCTTT
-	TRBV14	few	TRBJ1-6	CASSQDLGKPSPLHF	TGTGCCAGCAGCCAAGATCTCGGAAAACCTTCACCCCTCCACTTT
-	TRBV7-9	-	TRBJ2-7	CASSSNKWDEQYF	TGTGCCAGCAGCTCAAATAAATGGGACGAGCAGTACTTC
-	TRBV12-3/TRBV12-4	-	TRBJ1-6	CASKRGNLDSPLHF	TGTGCCAGCAAGCGGGGAAACTTGGATTCACCCCTCCACTTT
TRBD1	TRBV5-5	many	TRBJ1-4	CASSLEGTEVEKLFF	TGTGCCAGCAGCTTGGAAGGGACAGAGGTCGAAAAACTGTTTTTT
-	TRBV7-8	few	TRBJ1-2	CASAGRYYGYTF	TGTGCCAGCGCGGGACGCTACTATGGCTACACCTTC
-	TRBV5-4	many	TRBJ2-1	CATPAGGSSYNEQFF	TGTGCCACCCCGGCGGGTGGAAGCTCCTACAATGAGCAGTTCTTC
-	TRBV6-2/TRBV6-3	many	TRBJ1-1	CASSPAPLFAFF	TGTGCCAGCAGTCCAGCACCCTTATTTGCTTTCTTT
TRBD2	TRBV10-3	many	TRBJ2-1	CAISPAGEVGEQFF	TGTGCCATCAGTCCAGCGGGAGAGGTGGGTGAGCAGTTCTTC
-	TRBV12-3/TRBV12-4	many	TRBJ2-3	CASSLQNTQYF	TGTGCCAGCAGTTTGCAAAATACGCAGTATTTT
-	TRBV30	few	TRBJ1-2	CAWSFPGSRYGYTF	TGTGCCTGGAGTTTCCCAGGGTCCCGCTATGGCTACACCTTC
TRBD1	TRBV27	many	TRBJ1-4	CASSLRTGRNEKLFF	TGTGCCAGCAGTCTCCGGACAGGACGCAATGAAAAACTGTTTTTT
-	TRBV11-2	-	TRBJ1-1	CASSLVNPTEAFF	TGTGCCAGCAGCTTAGTAAATCCGACTGAAGCTTTCTTT
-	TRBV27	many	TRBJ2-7	CASRTGGEQYF	TGTGCCAGCAGAACAGGAGGCGAGCAGTACTTC
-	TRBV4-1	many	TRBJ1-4	CASSQRPGGEGEKLFF	TGCGCCAGCAGCCAGCGCCCCGGGGGAGAAGGTGAAAAACTGTTTTTT
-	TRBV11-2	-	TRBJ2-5	CASSLPRERAGTQYF	TGTGCCAGCAGCTTACCACGAGAGAGGGCAGGGACCCAGTACTTC
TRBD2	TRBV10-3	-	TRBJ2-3	CAIGDTTSGSTDTQYF	TGTGCCATCGGGGATACGACTAGCGGATCGACAGATACGCAGTATTTT
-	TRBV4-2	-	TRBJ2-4	CASSQGRGSKNIQYF	TGTGCCAGCAGCCAAGGCAGGGGCTCCAAAAACATTCAGTACTTC
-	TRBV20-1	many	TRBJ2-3	CSARDLLGGGSTDTQYF	TGCAGTGCTAGAGATCTCTTGGGGGGCGGTAGCACAGATACGCAGTATTTT
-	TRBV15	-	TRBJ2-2	CATSRARGAMSTGELFF	TGTGCCACCAGCAGAGCTCGGGGCGCGATGTCGACCGGGGAGCTGTTTTTT
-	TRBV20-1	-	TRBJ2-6	CSASVGGSPGANVLTF	TGCAGTGCTAGCGTGGGTGGCTCTCCTGGGGCCAACGTCCTGACTTTC
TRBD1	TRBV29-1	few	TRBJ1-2	CSVDRDSVYGYTF	TGCAGCGTTGACCGGGACAGTGTGTATGGCTACACCTTC
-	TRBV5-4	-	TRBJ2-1	CASSLRGQNEQFF	TGTGCCAGCAGCTTGCGGGGGCAAAATGAGCAGTTCTTC
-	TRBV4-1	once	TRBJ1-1	CASSQGRDGNTEAFF	TGCGCCAGCAGCCAAGGCCGGGACGGGAACACTGAAGCTTTCTTT
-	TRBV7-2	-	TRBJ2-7	CASSLNRGSPYEQYF	TGTGCCAGCAGCTTAAATCGGGGGTCCCCCTACGAGCAGTACTTC
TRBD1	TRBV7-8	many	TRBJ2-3	CASSPARGQGATIDTQYF	TGTGCCAGCAGCCCCGCCCGGGGACAGGGGGCAACTATAGATACGCAGTATTTT
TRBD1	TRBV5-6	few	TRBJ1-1	CASSQQGNRAFF	TGTGCCAGCAGCCAACAGGGGAATCGAGCTTTCTTT
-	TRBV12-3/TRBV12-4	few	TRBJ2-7	CASSLDLSEQYF	TGTGCCAGCAGCCTCGACCTTTCCGAGCAGTACTTC
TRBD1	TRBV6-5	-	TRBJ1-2	CASSYDRGLVYGYTF	TGTGCCAGCAGTTACGACAGGGGGCTCGTCTATGGCTACACCTTC
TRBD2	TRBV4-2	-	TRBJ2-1	CASSQDRGGGAPNEQFF	TGTGCCAGCAGCCAAGATCGGGGCGGGGGGGCCCCCAATGAGCAGTTCTTC
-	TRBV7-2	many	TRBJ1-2	CASSLDSGSGDGYTF	TGTGCCAGCAGCTTAGATAGCGGGTCAGGTGATGGCTACACCTTC
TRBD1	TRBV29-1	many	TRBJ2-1	CSVIRQGAAEQFF	TGCAGCGTTATCCGACAGGGGGCGGCTGAGCAGTTCTTC
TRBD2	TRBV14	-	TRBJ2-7	CASSSGLVLPPYEQYF	TGTGCCAGCAGCTCGGGACTAGTTTTACCACCCTACGAGCAGTACTTC
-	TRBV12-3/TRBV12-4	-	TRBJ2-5	CGSRDYRGRETQYF	TGTGGCAGCAGAGACTACCGGGGCCGGGAGACCCAGTACTTC
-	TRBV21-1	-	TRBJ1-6	CASRKGRGRLTDSPLHF	TGTGCCAGCAGAAAAGGTAGGGGGCGGCTTACGGATTCACCCCTCCACTTT
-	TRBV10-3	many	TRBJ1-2	CATREAEFYGYTF	TGTGCCACTCGGGAGGCCGAGTTCTATGGCTACACCTTC
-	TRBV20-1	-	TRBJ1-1	CSARDIRSNTEAFF	TGCAGTGCTAGAGATATCCGATCCAACACTGAAGCTTTCTTT
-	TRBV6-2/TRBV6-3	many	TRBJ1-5	CASSYQAVGQPQHF	TGTGCCAGCAGTTACCAAGCGGTCGGTCAGCCCCAGCATTTT
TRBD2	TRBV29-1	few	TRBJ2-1	CSAPVSGNLNEQFF	TGCAGCGCGCCCGTGAGCGGGAACCTCAATGAGCAGTTCTTC
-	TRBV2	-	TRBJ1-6	CASRKQSSYNSPLHF	TGTGCCAGCAGAAAACAGAGCTCCTATAATTCACCCCTCCACTTT
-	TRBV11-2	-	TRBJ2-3	CASSLGYNTDTQYF	TGTGCCAGCAGCTTAGGTTACAACACAGATACGCAGTATTTT
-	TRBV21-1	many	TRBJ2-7	CANRVSSSRSYF	TGTGCCAATCGGGTAAGCTCCAGCCGGTCGTACTTC
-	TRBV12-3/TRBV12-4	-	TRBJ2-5	CASSFFSGGERGGETQYF	TGTGCCAGCAGTTTTTTTTCTGGTGGCGAGAGGGGTGGGGAGACCCAGTACTTC
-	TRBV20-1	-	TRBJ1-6	CSARSPGSNSPLHF	TGCAGTGCTCGTAGTCCGGGGTCTAATTCACCCCTCCACTTT